The 8 T cell receptor beta chains reported below all come from one sample, sequenced in a study of cytomegalovirus exposure and HLA in healthy donors. A multiplex PCR was run with 60 Vbeta primers and 13 Jbeta primers. The table came from immunoSEQ multiplex PCR; TCRdb's copy has only in-frame clones and leaves some out. The sample data list around 140,000 clones. Sequencing was done on a sample of PBMCs. The receptors were gathered from a male donor in good health and CMV-seronegative.

The chain joins TRBV7-2 to TRBJ2-7, with 13 positions matching TRBD2. V shed 5 bases, J shed 9 bases, and the junction held 16 bases outside the gene matches. The CDR3 sequence is 17 residues long. The germline V gene has CDR1 SGHTA and CDR2 FQGNSA. CDR3 coding DNA: TGTGCCAGCAGCACAAGCAGAATAACTAGCGGGGGGGCTGGGCAGTACTTC. It is translated as CASSTSRITSGGAGQYF.

The CDR3 loop reads CASSYIPGTEAFF. The CDR3 nucleotides are TGTGCCAGCAGTTACATTCCGGGGACTGAAGCTTTCTTT. The chain uses TRBV6-5 and TRBJ1-1; D gene uncertain. The CDR3 totals 13 residues. CDR1 MNHEY and CDR2 SVGAGI come from the germline V gene. Trimming pared 2 bases from V and 5 bases from J, leaving 9 bases between.

V gene TRBV7-2 combines with J gene TRBJ2-3, with a possible D match to TRBD2 (6 bases). The CDR3 consists of 16 residues. Germline V lookup: CDR1 SGHTA, CDR2 FQGNSA. V was clipped by 5 bases and J by 1 base, with 16 bases between them. This chain's CDR3 is CASSPLRASGTDTQYF. The CDR3 DNA reads TGTGCCAGCAGCCCGCTAAGAGCTAGCGGCACAGATACGCAGTATTTT.

The gene calls are TRBV11-2 and TRBJ1-5; 7 bases fit TRBD1. V shed 3 bases, J shed 1 base, and the junction held 3 bases outside the gene matches. Germline V gene data show CDR1 as SGHAT and CDR2 as FQNNGV. The CDR3 consists of 15 residues. CDR3 nucleotide sequence: TGTGCCAGCAGCTTGAGCAGGGGGAGCAATCAGCCCCAGCATTTT. This gives the protein CASSLSRGSNQPQHF. The variable domain in full, with the rest retrieved from reference TRBV11-2 and TRBJ1-5, is EAGVAQSPRYKIIEKRQSVAFWCNPISGHATLYWYQQILGQGPKLLIQFQNNGVVDDSQLPKDRFSAERLKGVDSTLKIQPAKLEDSAVYLCASSLSRGSNQPQHFGDGTRLSIL.

This chain uses TRBV7-9 with TRBJ1-1; TRBD1 matches 7 bases. Unmatched junction bases numbered 12, after V lost 5 bases and J lost 6 bases. Germline V gene sequence: CDR1 SEHNR, CDR2 FQNEAQ (reference sequence). The CDR3 totals 15 residues. CDR3 amino acids: CASSPRNGQGAEAFF. The DNA of the CDR3 is TGTGCCAGCAGCCCCCGAAACGGGCAGGGGGCTGAAGCTTTCTTT.

The chain recombines TRBV7-3 with TRBJ2-3; D is unresolved. CDR1 is SGHTA and CDR2 is FQGTGA in the germline V gene. The germline V and J ends were trimmed by 5 bases and 1 base, with 10 bases remaining between them. This CDR3 has 14 residues. CDR3: CASSPIVGTDTQYF. The CDR3 DNA reads as TGTGCCAGCAGCCCAATAGTTGGCACAGATACGCAGTATTTT.

The chain combines TRBV19 with TRBJ2-7; a weak D match, TRBD2 (6 bases). Germline V CDR1 and CDR2: LNHDA, SQIVND (reference sequence). CDR3 length: 14 residues. V dropped 7 bases and J dropped 3 bases, with 16 bases sitting between them. The CDR3 is CASTPGGTVYEQYF. CDR3 DNA: TGTGCCAGTACCCCAGGCGGGACGGTCTACGAGCAGTACTTC.

V usage is TRBV27 and J usage is TRBJ2-7, with D tentatively TRBD2 (5 bases). Trimming pared 5 bases from V and 6 bases from J, leaving 17 bases between. Germline loops: CDR1 MNHEY, CDR2 SMNVEV (reference sequence). The CDR3 covers 14 residues. In DNA, the CDR3 is TGTGCCAGCAGTCGGATCACTAGTGTCGGCGAGCAGTACTTC. This codes for CASSRITSVGEQYF.